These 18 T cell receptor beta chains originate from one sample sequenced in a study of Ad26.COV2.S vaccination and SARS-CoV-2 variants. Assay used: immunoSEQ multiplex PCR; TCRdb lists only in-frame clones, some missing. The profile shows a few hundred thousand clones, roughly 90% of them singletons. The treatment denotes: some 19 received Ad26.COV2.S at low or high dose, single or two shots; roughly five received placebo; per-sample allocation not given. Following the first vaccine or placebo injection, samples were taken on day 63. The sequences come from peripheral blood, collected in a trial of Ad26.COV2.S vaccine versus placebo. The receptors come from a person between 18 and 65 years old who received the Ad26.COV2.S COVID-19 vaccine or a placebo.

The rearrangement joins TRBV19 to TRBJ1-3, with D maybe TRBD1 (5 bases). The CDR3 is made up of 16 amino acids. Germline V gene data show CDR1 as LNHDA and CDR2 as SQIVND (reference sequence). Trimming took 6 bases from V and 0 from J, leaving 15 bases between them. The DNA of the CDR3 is TGTGCCAGTAGGACGACCGGGACCCCCTCTGGAAACACCATATATTTT. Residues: CASRTTGTPSGNTIYF.

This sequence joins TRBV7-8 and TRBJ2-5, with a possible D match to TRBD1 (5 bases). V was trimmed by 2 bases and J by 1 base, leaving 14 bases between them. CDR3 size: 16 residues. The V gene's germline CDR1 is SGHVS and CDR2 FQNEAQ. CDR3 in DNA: TGTGCCAGCAGCTTAAGGGGTCTGTCCCTCCAAGAGACCCAGTACTTC. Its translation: CASSLRGLSLQETQYF.

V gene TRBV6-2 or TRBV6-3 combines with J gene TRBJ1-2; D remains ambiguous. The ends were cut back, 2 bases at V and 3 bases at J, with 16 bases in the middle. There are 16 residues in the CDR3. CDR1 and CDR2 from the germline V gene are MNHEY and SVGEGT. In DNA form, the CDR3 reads TGTGCCAGCAGTTACCCCCACCGGACGGCAGACTATGGCTACACCTTC. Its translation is CASSYPHRTADYGYTF.

CDR3 sequence (DNA): TGTGCCAGCAGAGCCCGGGGACAGCGCTACGAGCAGTACTTC. Its protein product is CASRARGQRYEQYF. The chain couples TRBV6-5 to TRBJ2-7, with 7 bases identical to TRBD1. The junction had 8 bases not matched to a gene; V was cut back by 6 bases and J by 3 bases. The CDR3 runs 14 residues. CDR1 is MNHEY and CDR2 is SVGAGI in the germline V gene.

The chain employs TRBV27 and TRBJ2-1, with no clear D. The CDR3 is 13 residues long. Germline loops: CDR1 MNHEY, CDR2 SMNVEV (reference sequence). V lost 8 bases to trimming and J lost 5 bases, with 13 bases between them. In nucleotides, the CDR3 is TGTGCCAGCGCTCCGGGCCCGGACAATGAGCAGTTCTTC. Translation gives CASAPGPDNEQFF.

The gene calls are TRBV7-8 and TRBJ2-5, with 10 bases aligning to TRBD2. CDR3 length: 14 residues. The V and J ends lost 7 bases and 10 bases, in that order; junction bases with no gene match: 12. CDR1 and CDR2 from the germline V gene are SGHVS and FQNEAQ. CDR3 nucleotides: TGTGCCAGCACCTCAGCTAGCGGGGGTAGCATCCAGTACTTC. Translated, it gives CASTSASGGSIQYF.

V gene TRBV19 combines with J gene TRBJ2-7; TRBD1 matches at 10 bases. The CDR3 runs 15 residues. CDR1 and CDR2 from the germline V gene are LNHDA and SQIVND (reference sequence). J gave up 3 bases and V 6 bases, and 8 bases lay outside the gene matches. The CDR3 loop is CASRGPGQGYYEQYF. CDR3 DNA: TGTGCCAGTAGGGGCCCGGGACAGGGGTACTACGAGCAGTACTTC.

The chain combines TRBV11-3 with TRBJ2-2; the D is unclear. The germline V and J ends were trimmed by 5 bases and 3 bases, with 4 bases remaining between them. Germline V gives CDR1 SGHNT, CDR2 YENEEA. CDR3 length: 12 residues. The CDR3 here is CASSGYTGELFF. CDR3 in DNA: TGTGCCAGCAGCGGCTACACCGGGGAGCTGTTTTTT.

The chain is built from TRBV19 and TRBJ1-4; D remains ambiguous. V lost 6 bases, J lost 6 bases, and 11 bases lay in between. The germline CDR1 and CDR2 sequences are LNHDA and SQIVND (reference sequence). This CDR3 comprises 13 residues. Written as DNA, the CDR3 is TGTGCCAGTAGGTCGAAGTTACATGAAAAACTGTTTTTT. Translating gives CASRSKLHEKLFF.

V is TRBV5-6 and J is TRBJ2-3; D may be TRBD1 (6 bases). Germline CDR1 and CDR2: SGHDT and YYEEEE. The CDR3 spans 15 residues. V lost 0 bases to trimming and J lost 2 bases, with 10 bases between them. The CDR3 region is CASSLAAGATDTQYF. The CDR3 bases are TGTGCCAGCAGCTTGGCCGCAGGGGCCACAGATACGCAGTATTTT.

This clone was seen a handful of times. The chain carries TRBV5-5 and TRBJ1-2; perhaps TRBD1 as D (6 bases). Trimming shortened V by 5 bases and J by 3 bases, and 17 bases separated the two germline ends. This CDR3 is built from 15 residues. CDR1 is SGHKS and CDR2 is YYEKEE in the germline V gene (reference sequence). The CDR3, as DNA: TGTGCCAGCAGTCAACGGGTGGCAGGGGACTATGGCTACACCTTC. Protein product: CASSQRVAGDYGYTF.

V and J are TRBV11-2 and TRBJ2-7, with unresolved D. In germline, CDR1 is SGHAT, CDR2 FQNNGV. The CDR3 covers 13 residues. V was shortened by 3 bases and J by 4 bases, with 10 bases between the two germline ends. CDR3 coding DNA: TGTGCCAGCAGCTTCTCTTCCCAATACGAGCAGTACTTC. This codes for CASSFSSQYEQYF.

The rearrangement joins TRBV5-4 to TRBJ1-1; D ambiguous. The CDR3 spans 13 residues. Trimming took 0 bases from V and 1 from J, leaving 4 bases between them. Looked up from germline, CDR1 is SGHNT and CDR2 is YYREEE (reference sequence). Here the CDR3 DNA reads TGTGCCAGCAGCTTGGAACAGAACACTGAAGCTTTCTTT. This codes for CASSLEQNTEAFF.

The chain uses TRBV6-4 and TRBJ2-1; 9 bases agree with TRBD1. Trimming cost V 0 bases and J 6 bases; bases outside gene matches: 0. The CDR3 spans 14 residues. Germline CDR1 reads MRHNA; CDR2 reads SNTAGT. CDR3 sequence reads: CASSDSTGGNEQFF. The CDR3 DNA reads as TGTGCCAGCAGTGACTCGACAGGGGGCAATGAGCAGTTCTTC.

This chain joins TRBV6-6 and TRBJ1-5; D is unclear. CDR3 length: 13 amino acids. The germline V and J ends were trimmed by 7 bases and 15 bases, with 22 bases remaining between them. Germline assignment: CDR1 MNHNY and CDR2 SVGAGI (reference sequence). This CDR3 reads CASTIGLGSSGHF. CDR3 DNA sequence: TGTGCCAGCACGATTGGGCTGGGCAGCTCAGGGCATTTT.

The CDR3 nucleotides read TGTGCCAGCAGTTACAGCGGTTTTGAAGCTTTCTTT. Protein: CASSYSGFEAFF. The chain joins TRBV6-2 or TRBV6-3 to TRBJ1-1; D not certain. The CDR3 covers 12 residues. With 2 bases removed from V and 7 bases from J, the gap between germline ends came to 8 bases. Germline loops: CDR1 MNHEY, CDR2 SVGEGT.

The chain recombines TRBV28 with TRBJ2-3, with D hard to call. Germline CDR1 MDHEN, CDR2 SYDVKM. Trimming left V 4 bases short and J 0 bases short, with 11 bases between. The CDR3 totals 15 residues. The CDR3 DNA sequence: TGTGCCAGCAGTTCTGTTGGTTCTAGCACAGATACGCAGTATTTT. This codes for CASSSVGSSTDTQYF.

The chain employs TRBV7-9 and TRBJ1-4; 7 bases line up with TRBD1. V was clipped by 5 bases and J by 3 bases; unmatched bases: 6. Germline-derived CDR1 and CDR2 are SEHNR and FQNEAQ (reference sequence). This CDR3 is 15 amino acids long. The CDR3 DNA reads TGTGCCAGCAGCCTACCGGGACAGCCTAATGAAAAACTGTTTTTT. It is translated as CASSLPGQPNEKLFF.